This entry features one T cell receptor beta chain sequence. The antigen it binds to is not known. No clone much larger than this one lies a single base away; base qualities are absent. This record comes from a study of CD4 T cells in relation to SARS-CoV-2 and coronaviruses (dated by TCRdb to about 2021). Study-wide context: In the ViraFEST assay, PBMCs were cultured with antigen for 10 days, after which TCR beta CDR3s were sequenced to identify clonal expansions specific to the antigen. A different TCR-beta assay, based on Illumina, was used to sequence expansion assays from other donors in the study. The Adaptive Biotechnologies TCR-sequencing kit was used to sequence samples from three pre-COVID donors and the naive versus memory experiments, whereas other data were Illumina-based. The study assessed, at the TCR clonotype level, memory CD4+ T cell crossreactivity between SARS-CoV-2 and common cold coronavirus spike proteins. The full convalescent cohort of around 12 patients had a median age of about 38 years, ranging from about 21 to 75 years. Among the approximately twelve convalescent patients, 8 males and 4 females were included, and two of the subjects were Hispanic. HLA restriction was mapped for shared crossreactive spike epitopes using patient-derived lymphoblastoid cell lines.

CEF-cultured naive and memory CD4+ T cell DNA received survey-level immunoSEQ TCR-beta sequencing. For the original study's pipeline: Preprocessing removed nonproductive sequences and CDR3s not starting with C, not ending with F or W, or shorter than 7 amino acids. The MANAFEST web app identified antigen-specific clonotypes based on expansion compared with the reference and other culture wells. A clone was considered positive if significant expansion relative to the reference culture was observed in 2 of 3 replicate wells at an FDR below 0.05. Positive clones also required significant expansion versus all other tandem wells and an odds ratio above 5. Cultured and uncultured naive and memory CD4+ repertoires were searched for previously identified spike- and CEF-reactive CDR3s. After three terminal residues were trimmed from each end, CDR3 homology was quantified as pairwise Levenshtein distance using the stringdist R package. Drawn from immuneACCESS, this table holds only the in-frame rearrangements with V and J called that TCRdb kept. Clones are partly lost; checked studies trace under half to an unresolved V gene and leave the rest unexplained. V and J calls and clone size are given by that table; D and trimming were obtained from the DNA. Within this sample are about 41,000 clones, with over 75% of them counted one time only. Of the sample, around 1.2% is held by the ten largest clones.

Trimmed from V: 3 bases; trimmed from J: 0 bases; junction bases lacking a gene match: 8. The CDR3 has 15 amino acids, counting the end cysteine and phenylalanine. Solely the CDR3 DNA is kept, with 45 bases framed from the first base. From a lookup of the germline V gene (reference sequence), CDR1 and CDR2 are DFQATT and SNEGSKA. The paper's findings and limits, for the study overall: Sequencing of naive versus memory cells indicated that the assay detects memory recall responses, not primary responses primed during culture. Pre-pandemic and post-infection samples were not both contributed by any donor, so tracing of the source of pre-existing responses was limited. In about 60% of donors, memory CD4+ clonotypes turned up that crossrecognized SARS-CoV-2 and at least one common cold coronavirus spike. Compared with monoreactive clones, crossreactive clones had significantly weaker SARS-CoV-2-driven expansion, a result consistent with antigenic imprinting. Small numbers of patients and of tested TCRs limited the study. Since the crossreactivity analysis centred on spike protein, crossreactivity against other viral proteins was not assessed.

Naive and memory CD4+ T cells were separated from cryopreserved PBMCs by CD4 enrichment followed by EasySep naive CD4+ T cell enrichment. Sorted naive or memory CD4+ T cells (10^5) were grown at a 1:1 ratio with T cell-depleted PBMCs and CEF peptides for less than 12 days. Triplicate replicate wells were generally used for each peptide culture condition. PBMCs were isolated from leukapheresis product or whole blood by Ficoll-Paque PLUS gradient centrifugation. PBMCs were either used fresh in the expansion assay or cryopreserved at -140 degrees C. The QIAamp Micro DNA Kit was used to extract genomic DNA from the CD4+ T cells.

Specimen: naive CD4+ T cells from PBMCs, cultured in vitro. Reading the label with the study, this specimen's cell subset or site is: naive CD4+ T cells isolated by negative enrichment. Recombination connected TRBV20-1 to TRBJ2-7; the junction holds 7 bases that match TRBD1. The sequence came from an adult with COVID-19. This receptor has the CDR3 CSASHGQVSSYEQYF. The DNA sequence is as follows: TGCAGTGCTAGTCACGGACAGGTGAGCTCCTACGAGCAGTACTTC.